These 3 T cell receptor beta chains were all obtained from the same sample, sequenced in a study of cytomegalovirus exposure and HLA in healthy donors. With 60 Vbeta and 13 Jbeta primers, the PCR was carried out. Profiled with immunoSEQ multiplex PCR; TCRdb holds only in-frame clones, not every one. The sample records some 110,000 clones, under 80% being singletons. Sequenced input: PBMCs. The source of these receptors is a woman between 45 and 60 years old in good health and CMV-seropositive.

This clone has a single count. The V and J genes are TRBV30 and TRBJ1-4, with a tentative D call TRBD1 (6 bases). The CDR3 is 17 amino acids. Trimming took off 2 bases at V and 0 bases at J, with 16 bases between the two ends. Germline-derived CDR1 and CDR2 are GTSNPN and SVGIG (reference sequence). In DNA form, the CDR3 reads TGTGCCTGGAGTTTCGCCGGGACACCTGCAACTAATGAAAAACTGTTTTTT. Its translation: CAWSFAGTPATNEKLFF.

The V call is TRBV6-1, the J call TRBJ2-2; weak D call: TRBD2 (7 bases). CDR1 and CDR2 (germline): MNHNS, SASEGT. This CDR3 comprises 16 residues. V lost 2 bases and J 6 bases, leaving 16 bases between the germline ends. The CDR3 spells CASSELVGGAAGELFF. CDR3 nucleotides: TGTGCCAGCAGTGAACTGGTAGGGGGGGCGGCCGGGGAGCTGTTTTTT.

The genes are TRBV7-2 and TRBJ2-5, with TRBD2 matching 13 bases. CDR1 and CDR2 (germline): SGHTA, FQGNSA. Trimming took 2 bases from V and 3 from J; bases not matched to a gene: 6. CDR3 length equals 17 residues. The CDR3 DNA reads TGTGCCAGCAGCTTAAGCTCGGGACTAGCGGGAAAAGAGACCCAGTACTTC. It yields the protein CASSLSSGLAGKETQYF.